The text below deals with one T cell receptor (beta chain). The antigen is undetermined. Germline and junction disagree at one end, which may indicate a read error. TCRdb's copy holds only in-frame clones and misses some; the assay was immunoSEQ multiplex PCR. The sample holds 60,000 or so clones, over 85% seen once. These data are taken from a study of PD-1 blockade in classical Hodgkin lymphoma. Findings and caveats of the study: Baseline diversity was lower in partial responders and progressors than complete responders. Newly diagnosed patients reportedly trailed healthy donors in baseline TCR diversity. Patients starting nivolumab less than 1 year after ASCT had lower diversity and were excluded from later analyses.

Relapse was seen in all patients after autologous stem cell transplantation, and brentuximab vedotin exposure was variable. CDR1 and CDR2 from the germline V gene are SGHTS and YDEGEE. There are 15 residues in the CDR3. This rearrangement joins TRBV5-8 to TRBJ2-7, with 9 bases matching TRBD1. The sequenced sample was peripheral blood mononuclear cells (PBMCs), obtained at baseline. The source is a human donor with classical Hodgkin lymphoma. In DNA, the CDR3 is TGTGCCAGCAGCCCCCTCCGGACAGGGGACTACGGGCAGTACTTC. It codes for CASSPLRTGDYGQYF. Drawing the rest from reference TRBV5-8 and TRBJ2-7, the complete variable domain is EAGVTQSPTHLIKTRGQQATLRCSPISGHTSVYWYQQALGLGLQFLLWYDEGEERNRGNFPPRFSGRQFPNYSSELNVNALELEDSALYLCASSPLRTGDYGQYFGPGTRLTVT.